The 32 T cell receptor beta chains in this list originate from one sample, sequenced in a study of cytotoxic CD8 clonotypes in ibrutinib-treated CLL. Generated by immunoSEQ multiplex PCR, the TCRdb table keeps only in-frame clones and is missing some. Of around 150,000 clones in the sample, approximately 91% are singletons; the top ten hold around 3%. The sequencing here drew on PBMCs, taken at disease progression, from a patient treated with ibrutinib. The receptors stem from a human donor with chronic lymphocytic leukemia.

V gene TRBV9 combines with J gene TRBJ1-4, with TRBD1 matching 7 bases. CDR1 and CDR2 (germline): SGDLS, YYNGEE. CDR3 length: 16 amino acids. V shed 4 bases, J shed 0 bases, and the junction held 6 bases outside the gene matches. The CDR3 DNA sequence: TGTGCCAGCAGCAAGACAGGGACCTCAACTAATGAAAAACTGTTTTTT. It specifies CASSKTGTSTNEKLFF.

This clone is medium-sized (0.01 to 0.1%) in the sample. The genes are TRBV15 and TRBJ2-2; the D gene could be TRBD1 or TRBD2 (5 bases each). The CDR3 consists of 14 residues. Trimming pared 0 bases from V and 5 bases from J, leaving 7 bases between. The V gene's germline CDR1 is LNHNV and CDR2 YYDKDF (reference sequence). CDR3 residues: CATSRDRETGELFF. The CDR3, as DNA: TGTGCCACCAGCAGAGACAGGGAGACCGGGGAGCTGTTTTTT.

This clone was detected only once. V usage is TRBV27 and J usage is TRBJ2-2, with TRBD1 matching over 9 bases. V was pared by 5 bases and J by 6 bases, with 10 bases of the junction left unmatched. Germline CDR1 is MNHEY and CDR2 is SMNVEV (reference sequence). The CDR3 is 16 amino acids. Here the CDR3 DNA reads TGTGCCAGCAGTGACACAGGACAGGGGAATTCCGGGGAGCTGTTTTTT. Protein product: CASSDTGQGNSGELFF.

The chain couples TRBV11-3 to TRBJ2-3; D not certain. Between the trimmed V and J ends, which lost 2 bases and 5 bases, there was a span of 11 bases. This CDR3 is 14 amino acids long. The germline V gene encodes CDR1 SGHNT and CDR2 YENEEA. As DNA, the CDR3 is TGTGCCAGCAGCTTATTGAATTTCATAGATACGCAGTATTTT. Translating it yields CASSLLNFIDTQYF.

This sequence joins TRBV29-1 and TRBJ2-1; 9 bases agree with TRBD1. The trim removed 7 bases at V and 9 bases at J, leaving 16 bases unmatched. The length of the CDR3 is 15 residues. Per the germline V gene, CDR1 is SQVTM and CDR2 is ANQGSEA. The CDR3 DNA sequence: TGCAGCGCCGAGGCACAGGGGGCATGGTCCAGTGAGCAGTTCTTC. This codes for CSAEAQGAWSSEQFF.

This clone was picked up a small number of times. The missing conserved phenylalanine or tryptophan at the end of this CDR3 makes a read error likely. The limits of the CDR3 on the DNA are not certain, so only TCRdb's listed CDR3 is given. CDR3 amino acids: CASSLFLS. This chain uses TRBV28 with TRBJ1-1. Germline CDR1 is MDHEN and CDR2 is SYDVKM. The CDR3 length is 8 residues, termini included.

The V and J genes are TRBV6-1 and TRBJ2-2; tentative D call: TRBD1 (5 bases). Looked up from germline, CDR1 is MNHNS and CDR2 is SASEGT. Trimming cost V 5 bases and J 1 base, with 8 bases left between them. The CDR3 is 14 residues long. CDR3: CASSQDKNTGELFF. CDR3 coding DNA: TGTGCCAGCAGTCAGGACAAGAACACCGGGGAGCTGTTTTTT.

The V and J genes are TRBV29-1 and TRBJ2-2, with D possibly TRBD1 on 7 matching bases. CDR3 length equals 13 residues. Germline lookup yields CDR1 SQVTM and CDR2 ANQGSEA. V was cut by 8 bases and J by 7 bases, with 17 bases left in between. CDR3 sequence (DNA): TGCAGCCATGGAGGGGGCATTGGCGGGGAGCTGTTTTTT. Translating gives CSHGGGIGGELFF.

The rearrangement uses TRBV6-5 and TRBJ1-1; D gene unclear. With 10 bases removed from V and 3 bases from J, the gap between germline ends came to 15 bases. Looked up from germline, CDR1 is MNHEY and CDR2 is SVGAGI. The CDR3 is 13 amino acids. CDR3 amino acids: CATHQGFHTEAFF. CDR3 in DNA: TGTGCCACCCATCAAGGGTTTCACACTGAAGCTTTCTTT.

The gene calls are TRBV9 and TRBJ2-4; 9 bases align to TRBD2. The CDR3 length is 19 residues. Germline values: CDR1 SGDLS, CDR2 YYNGEE. V lost 3 bases, J lost 3 bases, and 16 bases stayed unmatched. CDR3 in DNA: TGTGCCAGCAGCGCCGGGGAGGGGCTAGCGGGGAACTTCAAAAACATTCAGTACTTC. It translates to CASSAGEGLAGNFKNIQYF.

CDR3 protein: CASHNGAVDYGYTF. DNA for the CDR3: TGTGCCAGCCATAATGGGGCAGTTGATTATGGCTACACCTTC. V and J are TRBV28 and TRBJ1-2; TRBD1 might be the D (5 bases). The V end was cut by 8 bases, the J end by 5 bases, with 18 bases between. Germline V gives CDR1 MDHEN, CDR2 SYDVKM. The CDR3 extends over 14 amino acids.

The V and J genes are TRBV7-9 and TRBJ1-2; D perhaps matches TRBD1 (6 bases). Germline assignment: CDR1 SEHNR and CDR2 FQNEAQ (reference sequence). Trimming cost V 1 base and J 7 bases, with 16 bases left between them. This CDR3 contains 15 residues. This chain's CDR3 is CASSLEGQGSGGYTF. Here the CDR3 DNA reads TGTGCCAGCAGCTTAGAAGGGCAGGGGAGTGGTGGCTACACCTTC.

The V call is TRBV11-2, the J call TRBJ1-2; 8 nucleotides align to TRBD1. Germline V gene lookup returns CDR1 SGHAT and CDR2 FQNNGV. Unmatched junction bases numbered 13, after V lost 5 bases and J lost 8 bases. CDR3 length: 15 amino acids. The CDR3 sequence is CASSPQRTGFTGYTF. Written as DNA, the CDR3 is TGTGCCAGCAGCCCGCAACGGACAGGGTTTACCGGCTACACCTTC.

This chain connects TRBV5-1 to TRBJ2-3; 8 nucleotides agree with TRBD1. CDR1 and CDR2 (germline): SGHRS, YFSETQ. This CDR3 has 18 amino acids. V trimming: 3 bases; J trimming: 6 bases; junction bases outside the gene matches: 18. CDR3 protein: CASSSGTGHLFYVDTQYF. The CDR3 DNA sequence: TGCGCCAGCAGCTCCGGGACAGGTCACCTCTTTTACGTGGATACGCAGTATTTT.

This chain uses TRBV2 with TRBJ2-2, with TRBD2 matching over 16 bases. From germline, CDR1 is SNHLY and CDR2 FYNNEI. J lost 5 bases, V lost 7 bases, and 4 bases had no gene match. This CDR3 comprises 16 residues. The CDR3 region is CASKGTSGRGTGELFF. CDR3 nucleotide sequence: TGTGCCAGCAAGGGGACTAGCGGGAGGGGTACCGGGGAGCTGTTTTTT.

The chain carries TRBV7-9 and TRBJ1-3; D is unresolved. The germline V gene encodes CDR1 SEHNR and CDR2 FQNEAQ (reference sequence). This CDR3 has 14 amino acids. V was trimmed by 2 bases and J by 0 bases, leaving 5 bases between them. The CDR3 region is CASSLPYSGNTIYF. For the CDR3, the DNA is TGTGCCAGCAGCTTACCTTACTCTGGAAACACCATATATTTT.

The chain combines TRBV7-2 with TRBJ1-1; D perhaps matches TRBD1 (6 bases). The CDR3 runs to 17 residues. The V and J ends lost 1 base and 0 bases respectively, with 15 bases between them. Germline CDR1 and CDR2: SGHTA and FQGNSA. The DNA of the CDR3 is TGTGCCAGCAGCTTAGTTGTCAACAGGGCAATGAACACTGAAGCTTTCTTT. Translating it yields CASSLVVNRAMNTEAFF.

The rearrangement joins TRBV28 to TRBJ2-7, with D maybe TRBD1 (6 bases). The V end was cut by 6 bases, the J end by 6 bases, with 18 bases between. The germline CDR1 and CDR2 sequences are MDHEN and SYDVKM. The CDR3 runs 14 residues. The CDR3 loop is CASSRTVGAIEQYF. The CDR3 region has the DNA TGTGCCAGCAGCCGAACCGTGGGGGCCATCGAGCAGTACTTC.

V gene TRBV19 combines with J gene TRBJ1-4; TRBD1 might be the D (5 bases). Trimming shortened V by 3 bases and J by 7 bases, and 15 bases separated the two germline ends. Per the germline V gene, CDR1 is LNHDA and CDR2 is SQIVND (reference sequence). This CDR3 comprises 15 residues. The CDR3 nucleotides are TGTGCCAGTAGTATCTACGGGGCGGGGGGTGAAAAACTGTTTTTT. Translating it yields CASSIYGAGGEKLFF. Filled out from reference TRBV19 and TRBJ1-4, the complete variable domain reads DGGITQSPKYLFRKEGQNVTLSCEQNLNHDAMYWYRQDPGQGLRLIYYSQIVNDFQKGDIAEGYSVSREKKESFPLTVTSAQKNPTAFYLCASSIYGAGGEKLFFGSGTQLSVL.

The chain carries TRBV6-1 and TRBJ2-7; D might be TRBD1 (5 bases). CDR1 is MNHNS and CDR2 is SASEGT in the germline V gene. The CDR3 contains 16 residues. V shed 1 base and J shed 0 bases, with 13 bases lying between them. CDR3 sequence (DNA): TGTGCCAGCAGTGAAGGTTACAGGTGGTTCTCCTACGAGCAGTACTTC. Protein sequence: CASSEGYRWFSYEQYF.

The chain couples TRBV7-8 to TRBJ2-7; 8 bases match TRBD1. Germline assignment: CDR1 SGHVS and CDR2 FQNEAQ. V trimming: 6 bases; J trimming: 1 base; junction bases outside the gene matches: 11. The CDR3 extends over 16 amino acids. DNA for the CDR3: TGTGCCAGCAGGTCCGCCCCGGGGGACAGGTCCTACGAGCAGTACTTC. Its translation is CASRSAPGDRSYEQYF.

The chain combines TRBV21-1 with TRBJ2-5; the table's D call, TRBD1, has no DNA check behind it. TRBV21-1 is labeled a pseudogene. The CDR3 spans 17 residues. CDR3 in DNA: TGTGCCAGCAGCACAAACCCGGGACAGGGGAATGTAGAGACCCAGTACTTC. Protein product: CASSTNPGQGNVETQYF.

The CDR3 nucleotides read TGTGCCAGCAGCTTAAGGTCTCGGGACAGGGGGACAGATACGCAGTATTTT. Translating it yields CASSLRSRDRGTDTQYF. The chain is built from TRBV7-8 and TRBJ2-3; TRBD1 matches at 11 bases. The CDR3 sequence is 17 residues long. J gave up 3 bases and V 2 bases, and 7 bases lay outside the gene matches. CDR1 SGHVS and CDR2 FQNEAQ come from the germline V gene.

This clone was counted a few times. V usage is TRBV29-1 and J usage is TRBJ1-1; D possibly corresponds to TRBD1 (5 bases). V was cut by 7 bases and J by 6 bases, with 18 bases left in between. The CDR3 covers 13 residues. In germline, CDR1 is SQVTM, CDR2 ANQGSEA. The CDR3 protein is CSAWKGRLAEAFF. In DNA, the CDR3 is TGCAGCGCCTGGAAGGGGAGGCTCGCTGAAGCTTTCTTT.

This chain connects TRBV11-3 to TRBJ2-3; D is ambiguous. CDR1 is SGHNT, CDR2 YENEEA, per germline. The CDR3 has 12 amino acids. The ends were cut back, 5 bases at V and 2 bases at J, with 5 bases in the middle. This CDR3 reads CASSPSTDTQYF. CDR3 nucleotide sequence: TGTGCCAGCAGCCCCTCCACAGATACGCAGTATTTT.

The chain employs TRBV7-2 and TRBJ1-1, with D possibly being TRBD1 (5 bases). The CDR3 runs to 15 residues. Between the trimmed V and J ends, which lost 1 base and 4 bases, there was a span of 13 bases. In germline, CDR1 is SGHTA, CDR2 FQGNSA. CDR3 loop: CASSLDQGGVTEAFF. The CDR3 bases are TGTGCCAGCAGCTTAGACCAGGGAGGGGTCACTGAAGCTTTCTTT.

This chain uses TRBV29-1 with TRBJ2-1; 7 bases agree with TRBD2. The CDR3 has 16 residues. Germline loops: CDR1 SQVTM, CDR2 ANQGSEA. V was clipped by 2 bases and J by 0 bases; unmatched bases: 7. The CDR3 DNA is TGCAGCGTTGAATTGGCTAGCGGCATCTCCTACAATGAGCAGTTCTTC. Its translation: CSVELASGISYNEQFF.

As DNA, the CDR3 is TGTGCCAGCAGCGGATATAGCGGGAGTTACAATGAGCAGTTCTTC. This gives the protein CASSGYSGSYNEQFF. This rearrangement joins TRBV9 to TRBJ2-1, with 9 nucleotides matching TRBD2. Germline CDR1 reads SGDLS; CDR2 reads YYNGEE. Unmatched junction bases numbered 5, after V lost 3 bases and J lost 4 bases. The CDR3 sequence is 15 residues long.

The chain employs TRBV28 and TRBJ2-7; the match to TRBD2 covers 8 bases. The length of the CDR3 is 14 residues. Trimming removed 7 bases from V and 6 bases from J; junction bases left unmatched: 11. Looked up from germline, CDR1 is MDHEN and CDR2 is SYDVKM. CDR3 DNA: TGTGCCAGCACCCTTGCCAGCGGGAGAAGCGAGCAGTACTTC. Protein product: CASTLASGRSEQYF.

This chain connects TRBV12-5 to TRBJ2-6, with D tentatively TRBD1 or TRBD2 (5 bases each). In germline, CDR1 is LGHNT, CDR2 FRNRAP. This CDR3 is 15 amino acids long. Between the trimmed V and J ends, which lost 1 base and 1 base, there was a span of 5 bases. The DNA of the CDR3 is TGTGCTAGTGGTTTGGGGGGGTCTGGGGCCAACGTCCTGACTTTC. Translating gives CASGLGGSGANVLTF.

J is TRBJ2-7 and V is TRBV23-1; tentatively, D is TRBD1 (5 bases). TRBV23-1 is flagged as an ORF with uncertain function. This CDR3 is built from 11 residues. CDR3 region: CASEQENRRMV. The CDR3 nucleotides read TGCGCCAGTGAACAGGAGAACCGGCGTATGGTC.

V gene TRBV5-4 combines with J gene TRBJ2-7; TRBD2 agrees at 9 bases. Trimming took 4 bases from V and 4 from J; bases not matched to a gene: 9. Germline V gene lookup returns CDR1 SGHNT and CDR2 YYREEE (reference sequence). This CDR3 spans 15 amino acids. The CDR3 DNA reads TGTGCCAGCAGCACCTTTAGCGGGAGTATGTACGAGCAGTACTTC. Protein sequence: CASSTFSGSMYEQYF.